What follows are 17 T cell receptor beta chains derived from one specimen sequenced in a study of post-analysis software for immune sequencing data. Study-level findings and limits: There were four or five TRBV segments more frequent in patients than controls, and TRBV5-6, TRBV5-1 and TRBV20-1 were among them.

These TCRs are of unknown antigen specificity. Sequencing libraries made from TCR beta cDNA carried unique molecular identifiers. TCRdb processed the PCR reads anew with MiXCR; each CDR3 protein has one entry. This sample yields 250,000 to 300,000 distinct CDR3 sequences, of which 30% to 45% are seen a single time; around 5.2% belongs to the top ten. The sequencing sample was made of blood. These receptors were taken from a girl aged 5 to 17 with multiple sclerosis.

This clonotype was detected ten times or more. The rearrangement uses TRBV2 and TRBJ2-1; D uncertain. The ends were cut back, 9 bases at V and 2 bases at J, with 5 bases in the middle. This CDR3 spans 11 amino acids. Germline assignment: CDR1 SNHLY and CDR2 FYNNEI. CDR3 loop: CASGTYNEQFF. The CDR3 DNA reads TGTGCCAGTGGGACCTACAATGAGCAGTTCTTC.

As concerns this clonotype: Just one base apart from a much larger clone, this may be a read error. J is TRBJ2-1 and V is TRBV5-1; 8 bases are a match to TRBD2. The CDR3 totals 15 residues. Germline assignment: CDR1 SGHRS and CDR2 YFSETQ. In DNA form, the CDR3 reads TGCGCCAGCAGCGCCGCGGGAGGTTCTTACAATGAGCGGTTCTTC. As protein: CASSAAGGSYNERFF.

This clonotype has at least ten counts. This chain connects TRBV5-5 to TRBJ1-2, with 7 bases fitting TRBD1. Germline CDR1 reads SGHKS; CDR2 reads YYEKEE (reference sequence). The CDR3 contains 16 residues. Trimming cost V 4 bases and J 1 base; bases outside gene matches: 10. CDR3 in amino acids: CASSQARQGLNYGYTF. Written as DNA, the CDR3 is TGTGCCAGCAGCCAAGCCAGACAGGGTCTTAACTATGGCTACACCTTC.

This clonotype occurred many times. The CDR3 sequence is CASSPSIPRYTF. CDR3 coding DNA: TGTGCCAGCAGCCCATCTATTCCCCGCTACACCTTC. The genes are TRBV7-2 and TRBJ1-2; no definite D call. The V gene's germline CDR1 is SGHTA and CDR2 FQGNSA. The CDR3 totals 12 residues. The V gene lost 5 bases and the J gene lost 9 bases, with 13 bases spanning the gap.

This clonotype was seen a few times. The J gene is TRBJ1-1, the V gene TRBV3-1; a possible D gene is TRBD1 (6 bases). Trimming took off 0 bases at V and 5 bases at J, with 10 bases between the two ends. CDR1 is LGHDT, CDR2 YNNKEL, per germline (reference sequence). This CDR3 comprises 14 residues. The CDR3 reads CASSQDHRETEAFF. The CDR3 nucleotides are TGTGCCAGCAGCCAAGATCACAGGGAGACTGAAGCTTTCTTT.

The chain joins TRBV29-1 to TRBJ2-7; no definite D call. V was clipped by 3 bases and J by 3 bases, with 3 bases between them. Germline CDR1 SQVTM, CDR2 ANQGSEA. This CDR3 has 10 residues. The CDR3 nucleotides read TGCAGCGTTGAGGACTACGAGCAGTACTTC. Protein: CSVEDYEQYF.

The V call is TRBV2, the J call TRBJ2-2; no definite D call. Trimming removed 6 bases at V and 0 bases at J, with 14 bases between. CDR3 size: 16 residues. Germline V lookup: CDR1 SNHLY, CDR2 FYNNEI. CDR3 loop: CASSPVRGSNTGELFF. CDR3 nucleotides: TGTGCCAGCAGCCCGGTACGTGGTTCGAACACCGGGGAGCTGTTTTTT.

With respect to this clonotype: It may be a read error: a sequence one base away is much more abundant. The chain uses TRBV11-3 and TRBJ2-1; 12 bases align to TRBD2. The CDR3 totals 15 residues. Germline trimming cut 5 bases from V and 8 bases from J; bases unmatched to any gene: 7. The germline CDR1 and CDR2 sequences are SGHNT and YENEEA. The CDR3 region has the DNA TGTGCCAGCAGCCCGGCTAGCGGGGGGGCCGATGAGCAGTTCTTC. Protein: CASSPASGGADEQFF.

This clonotype showed up just a few times. This sequence joins TRBV20-1 and TRBJ2-1; 11 bases are shared with TRBD2. Matching the DNA end better, TRBJ2-7 makes the J call doubtful. Looked up from germline, CDR1 is DFQATT and CDR2 is SNEGSKA (reference sequence). The CDR3 length is 15 residues. The CDR3 is CSATPASGRNNEQYF. The CDR3 nucleotides are TGCAGTGCTACCCCGGCTAGCGGGAGGAACAATGAGCAGTACTTC.

This clonotype was counted many times. The rearrangement links TRBV6-5 to TRBJ2-1, with D hard to call. CDR1 and CDR2 from the germline V gene are MNHEY and SVGAGI. The CDR3 loop spans 14 amino acids. V was cut by 4 bases and J by 5 bases, with 12 bases left in between. As DNA, the CDR3 is TGTGCCAGCAGTTTTACGAACCGGGACAATGAGCAGTTCTTC. Encoded protein: CASSFTNRDNEQFF.

This clonotype was counted many times. The rearrangement joins TRBV20-1 to TRBJ2-3; TRBD2 agrees at 8 bases. The CDR3 has 15 amino acids. With V trimmed by 2 bases and J by 3 bases, 7 bases remained unmatched. Looked up from germline, CDR1 is DFQATT and CDR2 is SNEGSKA (reference sequence). The CDR3 DNA reads TGCAGTGCTAGAAGTAGCGGGGATCCAACAGATACGCAGTATTTT. Residues: CSARSSGDPTDTQYF.

This clonotype has only a few counts. The rearrangement uses TRBV10-2 and TRBJ1-4; possibly TRBD1 for D (5 bases). The CDR3 is 17 residues long. Germline values: CDR1 WSHSY, CDR2 SAAADI. Deletions cut 6 bases from V and 6 bases from J, with 23 bases between. The DNA of the CDR3 is TGCGCCAGCAGGAAGGGACCGGCAAACGTAAGGGATGAAAAACTGTTTTTT. This codes for CASRKGPANVRDEKLFF.

The chain is built from TRBV15 and TRBJ1-2; D is possibly TRBD1 (5 bases). Germline assignment: CDR1 LNHNV and CDR2 YYDKDF (reference sequence). The V gene lost 0 bases and the J gene lost 7 bases, with 12 bases spanning the gap. The CDR3 loop spans 14 amino acids. The CDR3 sequence is CATSRDQGGSGYTF. The DNA of the CDR3 is TGTGCCACCAGCAGAGATCAGGGAGGGTCTGGCTACACCTTC.

A remark on this clonotype: This may stem from a read error, because a much larger clone lies one nucleotide away. This chain uses TRBV29-1 with TRBJ1-5; TRBD1 is a possible D gene (5 bases). The tail of the sequence fits TRBJ2-3 better, so the J call may be wrong. CDR1 is SQVTM, CDR2 ANQGSEA, per germline. The CDR3 consists of 12 residues. The CDR3 loop reads CSAGLDNQPQYF. The DNA of the CDR3 is TGCAGCGCCGGGTTGGACAATCAGCCCCAGTATTTT.

This clonotype was counted ten times or more. The chain is built from TRBV6-5 and TRBJ2-1, with 10 bases identical to TRBD2. Unmatched junction bases numbered 6, after V lost 8 bases and J lost 5 bases. The germline V gene encodes CDR1 MNHEY and CDR2 SVGAGI. The CDR3 is 14 residues long. DNA of the CDR3: TGTGCCAGCGGACTTCTAGCGGGAGACAATGAGCAGTTCTTC. Protein: CASGLLAGDNEQFF.

DNA of the CDR3: TGTGCCAGCAGCTCAGGCCCCCGTGAGCAGTTCTTC. This gives the protein CASSSGPREQFF. The chain uses TRBV11-3 and TRBJ2-1; D remains unclear. CDR1 is SGHNT, CDR2 YENEEA, per germline. V dropped 4 bases and J dropped 9 bases, with 10 bases sitting between them. The CDR3 spans 12 residues.

This clonotype was counted ten times or more. The chain combines TRBV6-5 with TRBJ2-5; 9 nucleotides line up with TRBD2. The germline V gene encodes CDR1 MNHEY and CDR2 SVGAGI. Unmatched junction bases numbered 21, after V lost 5 bases and J lost 5 bases. The CDR3 is 19 amino acids. CDR3 residues: CASSLTSAVPGLAPETQYF. CDR3 sequence (DNA): TGTGCCAGCAGTCTAACGAGTGCGGTTCCGGGACTAGCTCCTGAGACCCAGTACTTC.